This T cell receptor beta chain was captured by sequencing in a study of PD-1 blockade in classical Hodgkin lymphoma (TCRdb year 2020). With respect to the entire study: Nivolumab dosing was 3 mg/kg intravenously every 2 weeks, continuing until either disease progression or unacceptable toxicity. The study used CyTOF and TCR beta sequencing to define a peripheral blood immune signature of response to PD-1 blockade in classical Hodgkin lymphoma.

Per the publication, the time point label means: cycle 2 day 1 (C2D1) of nivolumab. All trial patients had relapsed after autologous stem cell transplantation, with cohorts A, B and C differing in prior brentuximab vedotin exposure. The trial cohort was composed of some 57 patients with relapsed/refractory classical Hodgkin lymphoma, for whom complete response, partial response or progressive disease was recorded as best overall response. Trial patients were treated with single-agent nivolumab in the multi-cohort phase II CheckMate 205 trial. An independent review committee assessed best overall response using the 2007 International Working Group response criteria. Trial PBMCs were obtained immediately prior to nivolumab initiation (C1D1) and on therapy at cycle 2 day 1 and cycle 4 day 1. After peripheral blood was drawn into 8 mL Vacutainer Cell Preparation Tubes, PBMCs were isolated by centrifugation and then cryopreserved.

As regards this clone: It has no known antigen specificity. Base qualities are not recorded, but no much larger clone differs from it by a single base.

Genomic DNA was isolated using the Qiagen DNeasy kit from unsorted PBMCs as well as from negatively selected CD4+ and CD8+ fractions. TCR beta CDR3 regions were amplified by immunoSEQ multiplex PCR using primers annealing to V and J segments. A synthetic immune receptor repertoire was used to minimize amplification bias, and any residual bias was removed computationally once sequencing was done. In the source study's methods: Custom Python scripts were used to quantify repertoire diversity as the Shannon entropy index. Unsorted, CD4+ and CD8+ repertoires were analyzed separately, except in combined analyses where CD4+ and CD8+ sequences were merged in silico. Clonal expansion was defined as at least a 2-fold frequency increase after treatment relative to C1D1, with a pseudocount of 0.5 for undetected baseline clones. Singleton clones were defined as clones with 0 or 1 copy at C1D1, and non-singleton clones were defined as clones with 2 or more copies. Clones expanded in unsorted samples were labelled as CD4+, CD8+ or unknown by matching protein sequences in sorted samples from the same patient. Diversity changes from C1D1 to C4D1 were tested in paired samples using Wilcoxon tests. The clones in this table, taken by TCRdb from immuneACCESS, are in-frame only. Not every clone is retained; where verified, under half of the shortfall comes from an unresolved V gene, and the cause of the rest is unknown. That table gives V, J and clone size, and the DNA gave D and trimming. The sample contains roughly 90,000 clones, roughly 76% of them found a single time. The top ten clones comprise around 17% of the sample.

Inclusive of the bounding cysteine and phenylalanine, the CDR3 is 15 residues long. This entry keeps only the CDR3 DNA: 45 bases, framed from base 1. V and J lose 8 bases and 6 bases, and a span of 22 bases separates them. CDR1 and CDR2, per the germline V gene, are MDHEN and SYDVKM. Summary of the overall study and its limitations: Baseline TCR diversity was reported to be lower in newly diagnosed patients than in healthy donors and to be lower still in relapsed/refractory patients. Among trial patients, those achieving complete response had baseline diversity similar to that of newly diagnosed patients, while diversity was significantly lower in partial responders and progressors. Lower diversity was observed in patients in whom nivolumab was started less than 1 year after ASCT, and these patients were excluded from later analyses so that confounding by immune reconstitution would be avoided. The study covered only a single clinical trial cohort, and the causes of the repertoire differences, possibly disease activity or prior therapy, were still not defined. By C4D1, a significant rise was seen in CD4+ TCR diversity but not in CD8+ TCR diversity (p=0.0027 vs p=0.16), and the rise was most apparent among complete responders (p=0.02).

This TCR came from a human donor with classical Hodgkin lymphoma. The material sequenced was peripheral blood mononuclear cells (PBMCs), taken before the second cycle of nivolumab. The chain was built from TRBV28 and TRBJ1-1; the D gene remains uncertain. The DNA sequence is given as TGTGCCAGCGGCCTCTCGGCCGCCATCCACGCTGAAGCTTTCTTT. Its protein product is CASGLSAAIHAEAFF.